This T cell receptor beta chain stems from a study of cytomegalovirus exposure and HLA in healthy donors. The roughly 120-subject validation cohort, separate from the approximately 670-subject first cohort, included the donors. General study results and limits: First-cohort TCR clusters were later found to tend to co-occur in the 120 validation repertoires. A classifier reportedly called cytomegalovirus status with high sensitivity and specificity. Cytomegalovirus association was listed for around 170 TCR beta chains.

The germline V gene has CDR1 MNHEY and CDR2 SMNVEV (reference sequence). This CDR3 spans 14 amino acids. For this clone: Its specificity is not known.

Sequencing was performed with immunoSEQ multiplex PCR; in TCRdb, only in-frame clones are kept and a portion is missing. This sample yields around 71,000 clones, of which 90% to 95% are seen a single time; approximately 1.3% belongs to the top ten. The chain recombines TRBV27 with TRBJ2-5; TRBD2 matches at 8 bases. The J call is doubtful: the DNA matches TRBJ2-7 better. The sample taken for sequencing was PBMCs. This TCR came from a man aged 18 to 30 in good health and CMV-seropositive. CDR3 coding DNA: TGTGCCAGCAGTTTATCCAGCGGGAGCGACGAGCAGTACTTC. Translated: CASSLSSGSDEQYF.